The entry that follows covers one T cell receptor (beta chain) sequence. Only in-frame clones appear in the TCRdb table, and some are missing; sequencing was by immunoSEQ multiplex PCR. The table has millions of clones, approximately 94% seen once. The record originates from a study of shared clonotypes between healthy human individuals. For the study at large: The plates for each donor numbered three CD4 naive, three CD4 memory, two CD8 naive and one CD8 memory.

Trimming removed 1 base at V and 3 bases at J, with 10 bases between. The germline V gene has CDR1 SGHVS and CDR2 FQNEAQ. The CDR3 consists of 14 residues. The genes are TRBV7-8 and TRBJ2-7, with TRBD2 as a possible D gene (5 bases). The sequence was collected from a man aged 18 to 29 in good health. Material: naive CD4+ T cells sorted from blood. Subset of the sample: CD45RA+ positively selected. The DNA for the CDR3 is TGTGCCAGCAGCTTAGAAGGGAGTAGCTACGAGCAGTACTTC. It translates to CASSLEGSSYEQYF.